The 18 T cell receptor beta chains below were found in one sample sequenced in a study of post-analysis software for immune sequencing data. Findings and caveats of the study: Controls had lower frequencies than patients of about five TRBV segments, which included TRBV5-6, TRBV5-1 and TRBV20-1.

Unique-molecular-identifier-tagged TCR beta cDNA libraries were used. TCRdb fed the PCR reads into MiXCR, producing one record per CDR3 protein. Of approximately 660,000 distinct CDR3 sequences in the sample, roughly three fifths are singletons; the top ten hold around 10%. No antigen has been identified for these receptors. Sequences were obtained from blood. The receptors stem from a girl aged 2 to 10 with multiple sclerosis.

The V call is TRBV5-1, the J call TRBJ2-1; 10 positions match TRBD2. Germline-derived CDR1 and CDR2 are SGHRS and YFSETQ. The CDR3 spans 17 residues. The V segment lost 2 bases and the J segment 0 bases; nucleotides outside the gene matches: 5. The CDR3, as DNA: TGCGCCAGCAGCTTAGCCCGGACTAGCGGCTCCTACAATGAGCAGTTCTTC. It codes for CASSLARTSGSYNEQFF.

This clonotype showed up just a few times. DNA of the CDR3: TGCAGTGCTTCCGGGACTCGCGGTTACGAGCAGTACTTC. This gives the protein CSASGTRGYEQYF. The J gene is TRBJ2-7, the V gene TRBV20-1; possibly TRBD2 for D (6 bases). This CDR3 is 13 amino acids long. V was trimmed by 5 bases and J by 4 bases, leaving 15 bases between them. Germline V gene lookup returns CDR1 DFQATT and CDR2 SNEGSKA (reference sequence).

This chain uses TRBV4-2 with TRBJ2-5, with D possibly called TRBD1 or TRBD2 (6 bases each). Germline loops: CDR1 LGHNA, CDR2 YNFKEQ. V dropped 0 bases and J dropped 5 bases, with 19 bases sitting between them. The CDR3 loop spans 17 amino acids. CDR3 sequence (DNA): TGTGCCAGCAGCCAAGAGAGGGGGGAAGGCCCGGGGGAGACCCAGTACTTC. Residues: CASSQERGEGPGETQYF.

The J gene is TRBJ2-1, the V gene TRBV6-5; 12 nucleotides align to TRBD2. CDR1 and CDR2 from the germline V gene are MNHEY and SVGAGI. The trim removed 0 bases at V and 7 bases at J, leaving 4 bases unmatched. This CDR3 has 16 residues. CDR3 DNA: TGTGCCAGCAGTTACTCCGGACTAGCGGGGTCGAATGAGCAGTTCTTC. Its protein product is CASSYSGLAGSNEQFF.

On this clonotype: One end of the junction varies from germline; a read error may be responsible. This chain connects TRBV28 to TRBJ1-1; 9 bases are shared with TRBD1. The length of the CDR3 is 13 residues. Germline lookup yields CDR1 MDHEN and CDR2 SYDVKM. The DNA of the CDR3 is TGTGCCAGCAGTTATACACAGGGGGCCGAAGGTTTCTTT. It encodes CASSYTQGAEGFF.

The rearrangement joins TRBV7-9 to TRBJ2-7; TRBD2 matches at 10 bases. V was clipped by 6 bases and J by 4 bases; unmatched bases: 9. CDR3 length: 15 amino acids. Per the germline V gene, CDR1 is SEHNR and CDR2 is FQNEAQ (reference sequence). The CDR3 reads CASSFSGGPKYEQYF. CDR3 DNA: TGTGCCAGCAGTTTTAGCGGGGGGCCCAAATACGAGCAGTACTTC.

The chain joins TRBV29-1 to TRBJ2-4; no firm D call. This CDR3 has 13 amino acids. Trimming took off 5 bases at V and 5 bases at J, with 13 bases between the two ends. The germline gives CDR1 SQVTM, CDR2 ANQGSEA. The CDR3 region has the DNA TGCAGCGTTCGCCCTCTTGGGGAAAACATTCAGTACTTC. As protein: CSVRPLGENIQYF.

The chain is built from TRBV5-1 and TRBJ2-5; either TRBD1 or TRBD2 may supply D (5 bases each). The V gene's germline CDR1 is SGHRS and CDR2 YFSETQ. This CDR3 is 15 amino acids long. Deletions cut 0 bases from V and 5 bases from J, with 14 bases between. The CDR3 DNA reads as TGCGCCAGCAGCTTGGGCCAGGGAGTATTGGAGACCCAGTACTTC. Amino acid sequence: CASSLGQGVLETQYF.

The count of this clonotype is one. The chain uses TRBV12-3 or TRBV12-4 and TRBJ2-3; weak D call: TRBD2 (5 bases). V dropped 6 bases and J dropped 2 bases, with 15 bases sitting between them. The CDR3 runs to 15 residues. The CDR3 protein is CASSPSGELTDTQYF. The CDR3 DNA sequence: TGTGCCAGCAGCCCTTCCGGGGAGCTCACAGATACGCAGTATTTT.

V gene TRBV7-3 combines with J gene TRBJ1-1; 9 bases map to TRBD1. This CDR3 contains 13 residues. The germline V gene has CDR1 SGHTA and CDR2 FQGTGA. After removal of 5 bases from V and 6 bases from J, the junction contained 4 bases not matched to a gene. The CDR3 is CASSQGTGPEAFF. Written as DNA, the CDR3 is TGTGCCAGCAGCCAAGGGACAGGGCCTGAAGCTTTCTTT.

This clonotype occurred a few times. V usage is TRBV7-6 and J usage is TRBJ1-2; TRBD1 matches 8 bases. The CDR3 is made up of 16 amino acids. V lost 4 bases and J lost 8; bases outside the gene matches: 15. CDR1 and CDR2 from the germline V gene are SGHVS and FNYEAQ. DNA of the CDR3: TGTGCCAGCAGCTCTCTTGGTCGGGCAGGGGGCGAGGGCTACACCTTC. Its translation is CASSSLGRAGGEGYTF.

On this clonotype itself: At one boundary the junction diverges from the germline segment, which might be a read error. The rearrangement joins TRBV20-1 to TRBJ2-7, with 11 bases matching TRBD2. Germline V gene lookup returns CDR1 DFQATT and CDR2 SNEGSKA (reference sequence). The CDR3 length is 17 residues. Here the CDR3 reads CSARVVVAGGLGFERYF. The CDR3 DNA is TGCAGTGCTAGAGTGGTAGTAGCGGGAGGGCTCGGTTTCGAGCGGTACTTC.

The V and J genes are TRBV7-2 and TRBJ2-1, with 7 positions matching TRBD2. Unmatched junction bases numbered 5, after V lost 6 bases and J lost 6 bases. Germline-derived CDR1 and CDR2 are SGHTA and FQGNSA. This CDR3 is built from 13 residues. CDR3 DNA sequence: TGTGCCAGCAGTAGGGGAGGGGTCAATGAGCAGTTCTTC. Residues: CASSRGGVNEQFF.

V is TRBV9 and J is TRBJ2-5; D is tentatively TRBD1 or TRBD2 (5 bases each). The CDR3 spans 15 residues. Trimming took 2 bases from V and 4 from J, leaving 15 bases between them. Germline loops: CDR1 SGDLS, CDR2 YYNGEE. In DNA, the CDR3 is TGTGCCAGCAGCGTCGGGGCCCGACCCCCAGAGACCCAGTACTTC. It codes for CASSVGARPPETQYF.

This clonotype appeared a single time. This rearrangement joins TRBV29-1 to TRBJ2-2; 10 nucleotides match TRBD2. Germline V lookup: CDR1 SQVTM, CDR2 ANQGSEA. The CDR3 loop spans 13 amino acids. Losses at the gene ends were 8 bases for V and 5 bases for J; bases not matched to a gene: 5. The CDR3 protein is CSSLAGGTGELFF. DNA for the CDR3: TGCAGCTCTTTAGCGGGAGGAACCGGGGAGCTGTTTTTT.

The J gene is TRBJ1-2, the V gene TRBV5-1, with 7 bases identical to TRBD1. This CDR3 comprises 15 residues. The junction had 8 bases not matched to a gene; V was cut back by 2 bases and J by 4 bases. Germline V gene lookup returns CDR1 SGHRS and CDR2 YFSETQ. In DNA, the CDR3 is TGCGCCAGCAGCTTCGACAGGGAGGATACCTATGGCTACACCTTC. This sequence encodes CASSFDREDTYGYTF.

This clonotype was seen a few times. The chain uses TRBV20-1 and TRBJ2-5; tentative D call: TRBD1 (6 bases). The CDR3 loop spans 13 amino acids. CDR1 DFQATT and CDR2 SNEGSKA come from the germline V gene (reference sequence). Trimming left V 7 bases short and J 2 bases short, with 14 bases between. DNA of the CDR3: TGCAGTGTAACAAGGGGGTTTCAAGAGACCCAGTACTTC. Protein: CSVTRGFQETQYF.

In DNA form, the CDR3 reads TGTGCCAGCAGCCAAGTCTTCGAGACCCAGTACTTC. Residues: CASSQVFETQYF. The V and J genes are TRBV14 and TRBJ2-5; D remains ambiguous. The V gene's germline CDR1 is SGHDN and CDR2 FVKESK. The CDR3 covers 12 residues. Between the trimmed V and J ends, which lost 1 base and 5 bases, there was a span of 5 bases.